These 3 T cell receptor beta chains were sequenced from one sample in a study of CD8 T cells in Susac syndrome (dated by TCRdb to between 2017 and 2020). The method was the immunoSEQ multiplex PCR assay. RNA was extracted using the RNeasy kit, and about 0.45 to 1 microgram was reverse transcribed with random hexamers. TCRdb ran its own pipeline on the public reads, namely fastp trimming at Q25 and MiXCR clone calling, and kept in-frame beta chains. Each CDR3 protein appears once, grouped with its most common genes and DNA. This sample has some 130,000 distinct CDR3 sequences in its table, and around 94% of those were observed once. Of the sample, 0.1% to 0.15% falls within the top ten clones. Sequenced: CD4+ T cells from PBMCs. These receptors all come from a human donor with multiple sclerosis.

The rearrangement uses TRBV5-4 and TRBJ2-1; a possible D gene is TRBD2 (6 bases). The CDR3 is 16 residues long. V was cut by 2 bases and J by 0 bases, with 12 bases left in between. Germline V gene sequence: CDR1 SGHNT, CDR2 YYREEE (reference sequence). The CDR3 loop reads CASSFPRGNSYNEQFF. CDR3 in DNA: TGTGCCAGCAGCTTTCCCCGGGGGAACTCCTACAATGAGCAGTTCTTC. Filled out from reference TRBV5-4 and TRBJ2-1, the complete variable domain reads ETGVTQSPTHLIKTRGQQVTLRCSSQSGHNTVSWYQQALGQGPQFIFQYYREEENGRGNFPPRFSGLQFPNYSSELNVNALELDDSALYLCASSFPRGNSYNEQFFGPGTRLTVL.

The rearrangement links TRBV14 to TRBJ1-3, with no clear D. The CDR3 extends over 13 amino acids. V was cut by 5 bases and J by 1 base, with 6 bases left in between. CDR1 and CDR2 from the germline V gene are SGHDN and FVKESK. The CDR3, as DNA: TGTGCCAGCAGCTGGGTTTCTGGAAACACCATATATTTT. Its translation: CASSWVSGNTIYF. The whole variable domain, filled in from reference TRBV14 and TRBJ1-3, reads EAGVTQFPSHSVIEKGQTVTLRCDPISGHDNLYWYRRVMGKEIKFLLHFVKESKQDESGMPNNRFLAERTGGTYSTLKVQPAELEDSGVYFCASSWVSGNTIYFGEGSWLTVV.

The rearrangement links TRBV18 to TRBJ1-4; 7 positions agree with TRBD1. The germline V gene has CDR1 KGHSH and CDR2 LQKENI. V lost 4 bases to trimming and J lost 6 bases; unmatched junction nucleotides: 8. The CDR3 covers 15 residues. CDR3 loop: CASSLSDRADEKLFF. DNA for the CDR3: TGTGCCAGCTCACTCTCCGACAGGGCGGATGAAAAACTGTTTTTT.